This TCR beta chain was sequenced in a study of TIL therapy for anti-PD-1-resistant metastatic lung cancer. Whole-study context: Median tumor mutation burden was under 1.9 mutations per megabase.

Comment on this clone: The antigen is unknown.

Unmatched junction bases numbered 10, after V lost 1 base and J lost 6 bases. The CDR3 is 16 amino acids. Germline CDR1 is SGHRS and CDR2 is YFSETQ. Sequencing used immunoSEQ v3. Sequencing depth was approximately 1.8 million read pairs for survey level, about 5-6.5 million for deep. The method was immunoSEQ multiplex PCR; TCRdb's version includes in-frame clones alone and lacks a portion of them. This table has just over 20,000 clones, around 81% appearing once. Regarding time point: pre-treatment sample, taken before nivolumab and TIL therapy. Study conclusions and caveats: Treatment-naive, never-smoker and oncogene-addicted patients were overrepresented in this highly selected cohort.

This chain connects TRBV5-1 to TRBJ2-1; 7 nucleotides line up with TRBD2. The receptor was derived from a person aged 25 to 79 with non-small cell lung cancer. This material consisted of blood, taken at baseline. The CDR3 is CASSLWEGPGVNEQFF. CDR3 sequence (DNA): TGCGCCAGCAGCTTGTGGGAGGGCCCCGGGGTCAATGAGCAGTTCTTC.